The 26 T cell receptor beta chains in this list originate from one sample, sequenced in a study of T cell responses to AZD1222 COVID-19 vaccine. Repertoires were generated with immunoSEQ multiplex PCR, while TCRdb's copy carries only in-frame clones and drops some. The sample holds around 150,000 clones; about 93% are singletons and the top ten take 5%. The input for sequencing was peripheral blood, taken on day 0 of AZD1222 vaccination. Receptor source: an adult in good health.

This sequence joins TRBV6-2 or TRBV6-3 and TRBJ1-3, with D perhaps TRBD1 (6 bases). V was clipped by 5 bases and J by 2 bases, with 10 bases between them. Per germline, CDR1 MNHEY and CDR2 SVGEGT. This CDR3 region has 14 residues. CDR3 region: CASSQTGAGNTIYF. CDR3 DNA: TGTGCCAGCAGTCAGACAGGAGCTGGAAACACCATATATTTT.

The rearrangement joins TRBV24-1 to TRBJ2-3; perhaps TRBD2 as D (5 bases). CDR3 length: 12 amino acids. Germline CDR1 KGHDR, CDR2 SFDVKD. Between the trimmed V and J ends, which lost 6 bases and 3 bases, there was a span of 6 bases. CDR3 protein: CATSSGTDTQYF. CDR3 sequence (DNA): TGTGCCACCAGTTCGGGGACAGATACGCAGTATTTT.

The chain carries TRBV19 and TRBJ1-1, with TRBD1 as a possible D gene (6 bases). CDR1 LNHDA and CDR2 SQIVND come from the germline V gene (reference sequence). The CDR3 is made up of 13 amino acids. Trimming removed 3 bases at V and 4 bases at J, with 9 bases between. The CDR3: CASSMQGGTEAFF. In DNA form, the CDR3 reads TGTGCCAGTAGTATGCAAGGGGGCACTGAAGCTTTCTTT.

The chain joins TRBV10-2 to TRBJ2-1, with 7 bases identical to TRBD2. CDR1 WSHSY and CDR2 SAAADI come from the germline V gene. V was pared by 11 bases and J by 0 bases, with 10 bases of the junction left unmatched. This CDR3 has 15 amino acids. CDR3 protein: CAVSAGLSSYNEQFF. In nucleotides, the CDR3 is TGCGCCGTTTCAGCGGGGCTGAGCTCCTACAATGAGCAGTTCTTC.

The CDR3 spells CASSFGQLNSPLHF. CDR3 in DNA: TGTGCCAGCAGTTTTGGTCAGCTTAATTCACCCCTCCACTTT. The chain uses TRBV28 and TRBJ1-6, with D unclear. The CDR3 is made up of 14 amino acids. Trimming stripped 3 bases from V and 6 bases from J, with 9 bases between. The germline gives CDR1 MDHEN, CDR2 SYDVKM.

V gene TRBV28 combines with J gene TRBJ2-2, with TRBD2 matching 7 bases. Germline V gene sequence: CDR1 MDHEN, CDR2 SYDVKM. Trimming removed 7 bases from V and 7 bases from J; junction bases left unmatched: 6. This CDR3 spans 13 amino acids. The CDR3 nucleotides are TGTGCCAGCATTCTAGGACTAGACGGGGAGCTGTTTTTT. Translated: CASILGLDGELFF.

This chain connects TRBV6-5 to TRBJ2-1; a possible D gene is TRBD1 (6 bases). The ends were cut back, 6 bases at V and 4 bases at J, with 10 bases in the middle. Germline V gene lookup returns CDR1 MNHEY and CDR2 SVGAGI. The length of the CDR3 is 13 residues. The CDR3 here is CASRRGQYNEQFF. The CDR3 region has the DNA TGTGCCAGCAGGAGAGGACAGTACAATGAGCAGTTCTTC.

The J gene is TRBJ2-1, the V gene TRBV27, with 7 positions matching TRBD2. After removal of 10 bases from V and 5 bases from J, the junction contained 14 bases not matched to a gene. The length of the CDR3 is 15 residues. In germline, CDR1 is MNHEY, CDR2 SMNVEV (reference sequence). In DNA form, the CDR3 reads TGTGCCACCGGCGGGGCTAGCGGACCTAACAATGAGCAGTTCTTC. Encoded protein: CATGGASGPNNEQFF.

The chain joins TRBV7-9 to TRBJ1-3; a possible D gene is TRBD1 (6 bases). V lost 5 bases and J lost 0, with 14 bases in between. The germline V gene encodes CDR1 SEHNR and CDR2 FQNEAQ (reference sequence). The CDR3 sequence is 16 residues long. As DNA, the CDR3 is TGTGCCAGCAGCACCAGACAGGCCTACTCTGGAAACACCATATATTTT. As protein: CASSTRQAYSGNTIYF. Based on the CDR3 plus reference TRBV7-9 and TRBJ1-3, the full variable domain is DTGVSQNPRHKITKRGQNVTFRCDPISEHNRLYWYRQTLGQGPEFLTYFQNEAQLEKSRLLSDRFSAERPKGSFSTLEIQRTEQGDSAMYLCASSTRQAYSGNTIYFGEGSWLTVV.

This clone was observed once. The CDR3 here is CASSRLEGAGYTF. CDR3 DNA sequence: TGTGCCAGCAGTAGATTGGAGGGGGCAGGCTACACCTTC. This chain links TRBV12-3 or TRBV12-4 with TRBJ1-2, with 7 positions matching TRBD1. This CDR3 comprises 13 residues. The J segment lost 8 bases and the V segment lost 5 bases, leaving 8 bases of the junction unmatched.

The sample holds a few counts of this clone. This sequence joins TRBV28 and TRBJ2-7, with a weak D call TRBD2 (5 bases). The V gene's germline CDR1 is MDHEN and CDR2 SYDVKM. This CDR3 contains 15 residues. The ends were cut back, 5 bases at V and 2 bases at J, with 16 bases in the middle. The chain's CDR3 is CASSTPPGKTYEQYF. CDR3 nucleotides: TGTGCCAGCAGTACCCCACCCGGGAAAACCTACGAGCAGTACTTC.

The J gene is TRBJ2-1, the V gene TRBV19, with 9 positions matching TRBD1. Germline lookup yields CDR1 LNHDA and CDR2 SQIVND (reference sequence). CDR3 length equals 15 residues. The ends lost 2 bases at V and 9 bases at J; junction bases unmatched: 8. The CDR3 DNA is TGTGCCAGTAGTATATCCGGGACAGGGAGGGGTGAGCAGTTCTTC. It specifies CASSISGTGRGEQFF.

The genes are TRBV28 and TRBJ2-5; weak D call: TRBD1 (6 bases). In germline, CDR1 is MDHEN, CDR2 SYDVKM. The CDR3 sequence is 15 residues long. Trimming pared 5 bases from V and 3 bases from J, leaving 16 bases between. The CDR3 sequence is CASSGAGATKETQYF. The CDR3 nucleotides read TGTGCCAGCAGTGGGGCAGGGGCAACGAAAGAGACCCAGTACTTC.

V and J are TRBV4-1 and TRBJ1-6; D not resolved. The CDR3 covers 13 residues. V was shortened by 5 bases and J by 9 bases, with 11 bases between the two germline ends. CDR1 MGHRA and CDR2 YSYEKL come from the germline V gene. CDR3: CASSDGWGSPLHF. DNA for the CDR3: TGCGCCAGCAGCGACGGATGGGGTTCACCCCTCCACTTT.

This clone appeared once. The chain couples TRBV7-3 to TRBJ2-2, with 9 positions matching TRBD2. Per the germline V gene, CDR1 is SGHTA and CDR2 is FQGTGA. V lost 4 bases to trimming and J lost 4 bases; unmatched junction nucleotides: 10. This CDR3 comprises 17 residues. Written as DNA, the CDR3 is TGTGCCAGCAGCTCGTCACCGGGACTAGCAACCACCGGGGAGCTGTTTTTT. Translation gives CASSSSPGLATTGELFF. The variable domain in full, completed from reference TRBV7-3 and TRBJ2-2, reads GAGVSQTPSNKVTEKGKYVELRCDPISGHTALYWYRQSLGQGPEFLIYFQGTGAADDSGLPNDRFFAVRPEGSVSTLKIQRTERGDSAVYLCASSSSPGLATTGELFFGEGSRLTVL.

The genes are TRBV28 and TRBJ1-3; D call uncertain. From germline, CDR1 is MDHEN and CDR2 SYDVKM. The CDR3 runs to 14 residues. V was clipped by 6 bases and J by 0 bases, with 9 bases between them. The DNA of the CDR3 is TGTGCCAGCAGAGTACCCAGCTCTGGAAACACCATATATTTT. Protein: CASRVPSSGNTIYF.

The gene calls are TRBV29-1 and TRBJ1-2; no firm D call. Germline V gene data show CDR1 as SQVTM and CDR2 as ANQGSEA. The V end was cut by 6 bases, the J end by 8 bases, with 16 bases between. The CDR3 totals 12 residues. The CDR3 region has the DNA TGCAGCGTCCCTGGGGAACCTACAGGCTACACCTTC. It codes for CSVPGEPTGYTF. Using reference TRBV29-1 and TRBJ1-2 for the parts outside the CDR3, the full variable domain is SAVISQKPSRDICQRGTSLTIQCQVDSQVTMMFWYRQQPGQSLTLIATANQGSEATYESGFVIDKFPISRPNLTFSTLTVSNMSPEDSSIYLCSVPGEPTGYTFGSGTRLTVV.

The J gene is TRBJ1-2, the V gene TRBV5-6; a possible D gene is TRBD1 (5 bases). The CDR3 contains 14 residues. Germline CDR1 reads SGHDT; CDR2 reads YYEEEE. V was pared by 4 bases and J by 2 bases, with 12 bases between. The CDR3 DNA reads as TGTGCCAGCAGCCCAAGGAACAGGAACTATGGCTACACCTTC. This codes for CASSPRNRNYGYTF. The whole variable domain, remainder taken from reference TRBV5-6 and TRBJ1-2, is DAGVTQSPTHLIKTRGQQVTLRCSPKSGHDTVSWYQQALGQGPQFIFQYYEEEERQRGNFPDRFSGHQFPNYSSELNVNALLLGDSALYLCASSPRNRNYGYTFGSGTRLTVV.

The chain uses TRBV4-2 and TRBJ1-5; D gene ambiguous. Trimming cost V 3 bases and J 0 bases, with 12 bases left between them. Germline V CDR1 and CDR2: LGHNA, YNFKEQ. The CDR3 has 16 amino acids. CDR3 DNA sequence: TGTGCCAGCAGCCAGGACGCGGTGGATAGCAATCAGCCCCAGCATTTT. It specifies CASSQDAVDSNQPQHF.

The V gene is TRBV9, the J gene TRBJ2-1, with a possible D match to TRBD1 (5 bases). Trimming cost V 3 bases and J 0 bases, with 10 bases left between them. This CDR3 has 15 amino acids. CDR1 and CDR2 (germline): SGDLS, YYNGEE. CDR3 in DNA: TGTGCCAGCAGCGGAGAGACAGCCTCCTACAATGAGCAGTTCTTC. It codes for CASSGETASYNEQFF.

This chain joins TRBV28 and TRBJ1-2, with 8 bases fitting TRBD1. The J segment lost 2 bases and the V segment lost 7 bases, leaving 9 bases of the junction unmatched. This CDR3 region has 15 residues. The V gene's germline CDR1 is MDHEN and CDR2 SYDVKM. CDR3 in DNA: TGTGCCAGCAACCTAGGACAGGGAGGAAACTATGGCTACACCTTC. Translated, it gives CASNLGQGGNYGYTF.

This sequence joins TRBV29-1 and TRBJ2-1, with 9 nucleotides matching TRBD2. J lost 0 bases, V lost 1 base, and 10 bases had no gene match. The CDR3 extends over 18 amino acids. CDR1 is SQVTM, CDR2 ANQGSEA, per germline. CDR3 loop: CSVEGLAAHSSSYNEQFF. Here the CDR3 DNA reads TGCAGCGTTGAAGGACTAGCGGCGCACTCTAGCTCCTACAATGAGCAGTTCTTC.

The chain uses TRBV2 and TRBJ1-2; D perhaps matches TRBD1 (5 bases). V shed 7 bases and J shed 4 bases, with 25 bases lying between them. The CDR3 has 17 amino acids. CDR1 and CDR2 (germline): SNHLY, FYNNEI. The DNA for the CDR3 is TGTGCCAGCATGCGAGGGCAGACAGACGACTCATCCTATGGCTACACCTTC. Protein: CASMRGQTDDSSYGYTF.

The chain employs TRBV5-1 and TRBJ2-1, with 8 bases matching TRBD2. Germline CDR1 and CDR2: SGHRS and YFSETQ. V lost 0 bases to trimming and J lost 5 bases; unmatched junction nucleotides: 4. The CDR3 spans 15 residues. CDR3: CASSLAGTSNNEQFF. CDR3 in DNA: TGCGCCAGCAGCTTGGCCGGGACTAGTAACAATGAGCAGTTCTTC.

V usage is TRBV4-1 and J usage is TRBJ1-2; TRBD1 matches 9 bases. V was pared by 3 bases and J by 3 bases, with 5 bases of the junction left unmatched. CDR1 and CDR2 from the germline V gene are MGHRA and YSYEKL. The CDR3 sequence is 15 residues long. The CDR3 here is CASSQAGQGHYGYTF. Here the CDR3 DNA reads TGCGCCAGCAGCCAGGCTGGACAGGGGCACTATGGCTACACCTTC.

The chain has TRBV7-3 and TRBJ2-7, with 7 bases fitting TRBD2. This CDR3 has 13 amino acids. Per germline, CDR1 SGHTA and CDR2 FQGTGA. V was clipped by 3 bases and J by 2 bases; unmatched bases: 1. CDR3 amino acids: CASSLGTTYEQYF. CDR3 nucleotide sequence: TGTGCCAGCAGCTTGGGGACTACCTACGAGCAGTACTTC.